What follows is one T cell receptor beta chain and its context. The antigen remains unidentified. TCRdb re-derived calls from the 5' RACE reads in MiXCR, one entry per CDR3 protein. The sample carries about 270,000 distinct CDR3 sequences, about 20% recorded once. Between the trimmed V and J ends, which lost 5 bases and 8 bases, there was a span of 12 bases. CDR3 length: 12 amino acids. Per germline, CDR1 SGHTA and CDR2 FQGNSA. The record originates from a study of T-cell memory formation after mild COVID-19. Overall study results and limits: Clonal second-wave expansions that peaked on day 37 had unconfirmed SARS-CoV-2 specificity.

The chain employs TRBV7-2 and TRBJ1-2; D might be TRBD1 (5 bases). The sequencing input was PBMCs or a T cell subset sorted from them (not recorded which). The clonotype was recovered from a man younger than 30 who had mild COVID-19 (a few samples of this study predate the infection). Cell type and time point are not known. CDR3 loop: CASSLRGEGYTF. CDR3 DNA sequence: TGTGCCAGCAGCCTAAGGGGAGAGGGCTACACCTTC.